This TCR beta chain originates from a study of human T cells and chemical hapten exposure. Study-wide findings and caveats: With patch test score, the counts of PT1 expanded TCRs showed a positive correlation. Among TCRs, those above 1 in 1000 frequency were unaffected by DPC sensitization.

Many counts were recorded for this clonotype. Its antigen is not known. TCRdb analysed the RACE reads with MiXCR anew, one entry per CDR3 protein. Here the sample spans around 100,000 distinct CDR3 sequences, approximately 11% being singletons. Time point indicated: patch test 1, 2 weeks after DPC sensitization. Indicated treatment: therapeutic diphenylcyclopropenone sensitization with weekly scalp DPC. The source is a woman aged 40-49 years with alopecia areata. Some clones in this sample may be carry-over from other donors' samples. The sample here was whole blood, taken in connection with sensitization to the hapten diphenylcyclopropenone (DPC).

As DNA, the CDR3 is TGTGCCAGCAGCCTTGGGCTCCCGGGAGGCAATGAGCAGTTCTTC. This sequence encodes CASSLGLPGGNEQFF. The rearrangement uses TRBV7-2 and TRBJ2-1, with TRBD2 identical over 7 bases. The ends lost 5 bases at V and 6 bases at J; junction bases unmatched: 10. The CDR3 is 15 residues long. In germline, CDR1 is SGHTA, CDR2 FQGNSA. The complete variable domain, with remaining parts taken from reference TRBV7-2 and TRBJ2-1, reads GAGVSQSPSNKVTEKGKDVELRCDPISGHTALYWYRQSLGQGLEFLIYFQGNSAPDKSGLPSDRFSAERTGGSVSTLTIQRTQQEDSAVYLCASSLGLPGGNEQFFGPGTRLTVL.